This T cell receptor (beta chain) appears in the sequencing data of a study of cytomegalovirus exposure and HLA in healthy donors. Overall study findings and caveats: According to a later analysis, donors in an Asian-associated ancestry cluster reportedly had fewer N-insertions than the roughly 720-donor mean.

The PCR made use of 60 Vbeta and 13 Jbeta primers. Clones were sequenced by immunoSEQ multiplex PCR, and TCRdb holds only the in-frame ones, with some missing. The sample lists 180,000 or so clones, over 60% occurring once. About this clone: The antigen is unknown.

Healthy bone marrow donors formed the donor group. The CDR3 extends over 15 amino acids. V was shortened by 1 base and J by 0 bases, with 8 bases between the two germline ends. Germline V gives CDR1 SGHRS, CDR2 YFSETQ. The genes are TRBV5-1 and TRBJ1-3; weak D call: TRBD1 (5 bases). The receptor comes from a man aged 50-60 years in good health and CMV-seropositive. Source material: PBMCs. CDR3 sequence reads: CASSLQGPSGNTIYF. In DNA, the CDR3 is TGCGCCAGCAGCTTGCAGGGCCCCTCTGGAAACACCATATATTTT.